The present TCR beta chain was sequenced within a study of blood T cell repertoires in COVID-19. Across the study: Samples came from the United States, Italy and Spain, spanning acute and convalescent COVID-19. Sources were T cells, B-cell-depleted T cells, or PBMCs; the material itself was cDNA or gDNA.

In the original analysis: Scientists estimated how many nucleated cells there were by amplifying reference gene primers. This table comes from immunoSEQ multiplex PCR, and its TCRdb copy is limited to in-frame clones, with some not included. D and trimming were read from the DNA, whereas the V and J calls and clone size are those reported in that table. Among about half a million clones listed, approximately 85% were seen once. The specimen sequenced was peripheral blood. The sequence derives from a human donor in a cohort sampled during active COVID-19.

The CDR3 nucleotides are TGTGCCAGCAGCACAAGGACTAGCGGGGCCTACAATGAGCAGTTCTTC. It specifies CASSTRTSGAYNEQFF. The chain employs TRBV5-4 and TRBJ2-1, with TRBD2 matching over 12 bases. The CDR3 is 16 residues long. The germline V gene has CDR1 SGHNT and CDR2 YYREEE (reference sequence). J gave up 2 bases and V 4 bases, and 4 bases lay outside the gene matches.